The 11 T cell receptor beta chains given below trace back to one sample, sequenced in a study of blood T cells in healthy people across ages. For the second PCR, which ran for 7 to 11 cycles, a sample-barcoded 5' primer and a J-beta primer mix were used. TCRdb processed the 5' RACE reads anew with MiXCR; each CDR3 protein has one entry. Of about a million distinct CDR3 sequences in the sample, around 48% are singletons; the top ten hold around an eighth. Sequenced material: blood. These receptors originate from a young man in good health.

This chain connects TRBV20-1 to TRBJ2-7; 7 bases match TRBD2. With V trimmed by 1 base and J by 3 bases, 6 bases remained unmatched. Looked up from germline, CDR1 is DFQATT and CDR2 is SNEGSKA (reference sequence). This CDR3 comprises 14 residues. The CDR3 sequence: CSARAGGMDYEQYF. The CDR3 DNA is TGCAGTGCTAGAGCCGGGGGGATGGACTACGAGCAGTACTTC.

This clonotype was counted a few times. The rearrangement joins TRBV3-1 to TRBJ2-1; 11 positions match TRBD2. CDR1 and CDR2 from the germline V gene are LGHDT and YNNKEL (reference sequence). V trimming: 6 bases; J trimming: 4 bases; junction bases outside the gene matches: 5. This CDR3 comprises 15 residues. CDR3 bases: TGTGCCAGCAGGCCTAGCGGGGGGAAATACAATGAGCAGTTCTTC. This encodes CASRPSGGKYNEQFF.

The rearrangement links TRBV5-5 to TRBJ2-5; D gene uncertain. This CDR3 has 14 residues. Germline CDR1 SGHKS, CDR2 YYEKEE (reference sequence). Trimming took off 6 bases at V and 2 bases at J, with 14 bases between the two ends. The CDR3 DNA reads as TGTGCCAGCACCCGAGAAGCGATACAAGAGACCCAGTACTTC. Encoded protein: CASTREAIQETQYF.

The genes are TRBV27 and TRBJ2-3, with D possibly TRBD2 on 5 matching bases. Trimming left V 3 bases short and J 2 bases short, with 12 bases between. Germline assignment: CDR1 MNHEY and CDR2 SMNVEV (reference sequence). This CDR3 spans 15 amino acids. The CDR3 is CASSFYTGYTDTQYF. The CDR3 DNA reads TGTGCCAGCAGTTTTTACACGGGGTACACAGATACGCAGTATTTT.

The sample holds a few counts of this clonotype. The CDR3 reads CASSLGADVYGYTF. DNA for the CDR3: TGCGCCAGCAGCTTGGGGGCGGACGTCTATGGCTACACCTTC. The chain carries TRBV5-1 and TRBJ1-2; no clear D gene. The V gene's germline CDR1 is SGHRS and CDR2 YFSETQ. The CDR3 runs 14 residues. V lost 0 bases and J lost 4, with 10 bases in between.

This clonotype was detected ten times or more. CDR3 sequence reads: CASSRGESYEQYF. DNA of the CDR3: TGTGCCAGCAGTAGGGGCGAATCCTACGAGCAGTACTTC. The rearrangement joins TRBV6-2 or TRBV6-3 to TRBJ2-7; TRBD1 is a possible D gene (5 bases). V shed 5 bases and J shed 1 base, with 9 bases lying between them. The CDR3 totals 13 residues. Germline CDR1 is MNHEY and CDR2 is SVGEGT.

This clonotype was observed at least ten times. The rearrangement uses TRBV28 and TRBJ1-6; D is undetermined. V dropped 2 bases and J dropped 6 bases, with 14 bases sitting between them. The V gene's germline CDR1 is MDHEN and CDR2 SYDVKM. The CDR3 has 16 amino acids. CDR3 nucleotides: TGTGCCAGCAGTTTAGCTTTGGGAGGTTTTAATTCACCCCTCCACTTT. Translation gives CASSLALGGFNSPLHF.

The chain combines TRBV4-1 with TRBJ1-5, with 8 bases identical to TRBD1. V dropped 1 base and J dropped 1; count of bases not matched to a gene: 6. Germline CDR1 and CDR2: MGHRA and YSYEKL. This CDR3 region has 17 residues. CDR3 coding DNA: TGCGCCAGCAGCCAAGCGACAGGGGTTTCAAGCAATCAGCCCCAGCATTTT. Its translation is CASSQATGVSSNQPQHF.

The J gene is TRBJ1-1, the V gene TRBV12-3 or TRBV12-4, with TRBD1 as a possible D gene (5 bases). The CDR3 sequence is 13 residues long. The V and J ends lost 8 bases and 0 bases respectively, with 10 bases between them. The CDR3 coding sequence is TGTGCCAGCGACAGCAGGCTGAACACTGAAGCTTTCTTT. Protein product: CASDSRLNTEAFF.

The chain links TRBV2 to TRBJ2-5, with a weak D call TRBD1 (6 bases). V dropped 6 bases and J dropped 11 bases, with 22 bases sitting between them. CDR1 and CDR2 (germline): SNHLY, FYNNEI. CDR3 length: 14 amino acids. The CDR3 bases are TGTGCCAGCAGCGAACAGGGTATCCTGGGGGAGCAGTACTTC. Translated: CASSEQGILGEQYF.

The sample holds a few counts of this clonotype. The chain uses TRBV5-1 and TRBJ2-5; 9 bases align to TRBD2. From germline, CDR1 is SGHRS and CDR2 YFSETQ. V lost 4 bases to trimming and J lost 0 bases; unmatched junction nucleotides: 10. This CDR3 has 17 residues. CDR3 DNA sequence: TGCGCCAGCAGCATCGATAGCGGGGGCCGAAACCAAGAGACCCAGTACTTC. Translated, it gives CASSIDSGGRNQETQYF.